This T cell receptor beta chain originates from a study of brain T cells in children with intractable seizures. Clones were sequenced by immunoSEQ multiplex PCR, and TCRdb holds only the in-frame ones, with some missing. The sample lists about 350,000 clones; roughly 93% were seen once. This CDR3 contains 14 residues. Germline CDR1 and CDR2: SNHLY and FYNNEI. The V gene end was trimmed by 11 bases and the J gene end by 5 bases; junction bases not matched to a gene: 12. A word on this clone: Its target is unknown.

Study conclusions and caveats: Pre-surgery blood may have been undersampled, hiding some clones. HCMV serostatus was not known, and viral specificity came from CDR3 similarity only.

Time point reported: blood from clinic visit 5 months post-surgery; TSC patient then seizure free. The sequenced cases were selected for having the highest brain T cell transcript signatures. Pre-surgery treatment included at least one anti-epileptic drug. This chain connects TRBV2 to TRBJ2-5; 9 positions agree with TRBD2. This material consisted of peripheral blood, taken 4 to 5 months after surgery. The receptor's source is a boy in the first two years of life with tuberous sclerosis and intractable seizures. CDR3 nucleotide sequence: TGTGCCGTCAGGGCGGGAGGGCCGGTTGAGACCCAGTACTTC. Translation: CAVRAGGPVETQYF.